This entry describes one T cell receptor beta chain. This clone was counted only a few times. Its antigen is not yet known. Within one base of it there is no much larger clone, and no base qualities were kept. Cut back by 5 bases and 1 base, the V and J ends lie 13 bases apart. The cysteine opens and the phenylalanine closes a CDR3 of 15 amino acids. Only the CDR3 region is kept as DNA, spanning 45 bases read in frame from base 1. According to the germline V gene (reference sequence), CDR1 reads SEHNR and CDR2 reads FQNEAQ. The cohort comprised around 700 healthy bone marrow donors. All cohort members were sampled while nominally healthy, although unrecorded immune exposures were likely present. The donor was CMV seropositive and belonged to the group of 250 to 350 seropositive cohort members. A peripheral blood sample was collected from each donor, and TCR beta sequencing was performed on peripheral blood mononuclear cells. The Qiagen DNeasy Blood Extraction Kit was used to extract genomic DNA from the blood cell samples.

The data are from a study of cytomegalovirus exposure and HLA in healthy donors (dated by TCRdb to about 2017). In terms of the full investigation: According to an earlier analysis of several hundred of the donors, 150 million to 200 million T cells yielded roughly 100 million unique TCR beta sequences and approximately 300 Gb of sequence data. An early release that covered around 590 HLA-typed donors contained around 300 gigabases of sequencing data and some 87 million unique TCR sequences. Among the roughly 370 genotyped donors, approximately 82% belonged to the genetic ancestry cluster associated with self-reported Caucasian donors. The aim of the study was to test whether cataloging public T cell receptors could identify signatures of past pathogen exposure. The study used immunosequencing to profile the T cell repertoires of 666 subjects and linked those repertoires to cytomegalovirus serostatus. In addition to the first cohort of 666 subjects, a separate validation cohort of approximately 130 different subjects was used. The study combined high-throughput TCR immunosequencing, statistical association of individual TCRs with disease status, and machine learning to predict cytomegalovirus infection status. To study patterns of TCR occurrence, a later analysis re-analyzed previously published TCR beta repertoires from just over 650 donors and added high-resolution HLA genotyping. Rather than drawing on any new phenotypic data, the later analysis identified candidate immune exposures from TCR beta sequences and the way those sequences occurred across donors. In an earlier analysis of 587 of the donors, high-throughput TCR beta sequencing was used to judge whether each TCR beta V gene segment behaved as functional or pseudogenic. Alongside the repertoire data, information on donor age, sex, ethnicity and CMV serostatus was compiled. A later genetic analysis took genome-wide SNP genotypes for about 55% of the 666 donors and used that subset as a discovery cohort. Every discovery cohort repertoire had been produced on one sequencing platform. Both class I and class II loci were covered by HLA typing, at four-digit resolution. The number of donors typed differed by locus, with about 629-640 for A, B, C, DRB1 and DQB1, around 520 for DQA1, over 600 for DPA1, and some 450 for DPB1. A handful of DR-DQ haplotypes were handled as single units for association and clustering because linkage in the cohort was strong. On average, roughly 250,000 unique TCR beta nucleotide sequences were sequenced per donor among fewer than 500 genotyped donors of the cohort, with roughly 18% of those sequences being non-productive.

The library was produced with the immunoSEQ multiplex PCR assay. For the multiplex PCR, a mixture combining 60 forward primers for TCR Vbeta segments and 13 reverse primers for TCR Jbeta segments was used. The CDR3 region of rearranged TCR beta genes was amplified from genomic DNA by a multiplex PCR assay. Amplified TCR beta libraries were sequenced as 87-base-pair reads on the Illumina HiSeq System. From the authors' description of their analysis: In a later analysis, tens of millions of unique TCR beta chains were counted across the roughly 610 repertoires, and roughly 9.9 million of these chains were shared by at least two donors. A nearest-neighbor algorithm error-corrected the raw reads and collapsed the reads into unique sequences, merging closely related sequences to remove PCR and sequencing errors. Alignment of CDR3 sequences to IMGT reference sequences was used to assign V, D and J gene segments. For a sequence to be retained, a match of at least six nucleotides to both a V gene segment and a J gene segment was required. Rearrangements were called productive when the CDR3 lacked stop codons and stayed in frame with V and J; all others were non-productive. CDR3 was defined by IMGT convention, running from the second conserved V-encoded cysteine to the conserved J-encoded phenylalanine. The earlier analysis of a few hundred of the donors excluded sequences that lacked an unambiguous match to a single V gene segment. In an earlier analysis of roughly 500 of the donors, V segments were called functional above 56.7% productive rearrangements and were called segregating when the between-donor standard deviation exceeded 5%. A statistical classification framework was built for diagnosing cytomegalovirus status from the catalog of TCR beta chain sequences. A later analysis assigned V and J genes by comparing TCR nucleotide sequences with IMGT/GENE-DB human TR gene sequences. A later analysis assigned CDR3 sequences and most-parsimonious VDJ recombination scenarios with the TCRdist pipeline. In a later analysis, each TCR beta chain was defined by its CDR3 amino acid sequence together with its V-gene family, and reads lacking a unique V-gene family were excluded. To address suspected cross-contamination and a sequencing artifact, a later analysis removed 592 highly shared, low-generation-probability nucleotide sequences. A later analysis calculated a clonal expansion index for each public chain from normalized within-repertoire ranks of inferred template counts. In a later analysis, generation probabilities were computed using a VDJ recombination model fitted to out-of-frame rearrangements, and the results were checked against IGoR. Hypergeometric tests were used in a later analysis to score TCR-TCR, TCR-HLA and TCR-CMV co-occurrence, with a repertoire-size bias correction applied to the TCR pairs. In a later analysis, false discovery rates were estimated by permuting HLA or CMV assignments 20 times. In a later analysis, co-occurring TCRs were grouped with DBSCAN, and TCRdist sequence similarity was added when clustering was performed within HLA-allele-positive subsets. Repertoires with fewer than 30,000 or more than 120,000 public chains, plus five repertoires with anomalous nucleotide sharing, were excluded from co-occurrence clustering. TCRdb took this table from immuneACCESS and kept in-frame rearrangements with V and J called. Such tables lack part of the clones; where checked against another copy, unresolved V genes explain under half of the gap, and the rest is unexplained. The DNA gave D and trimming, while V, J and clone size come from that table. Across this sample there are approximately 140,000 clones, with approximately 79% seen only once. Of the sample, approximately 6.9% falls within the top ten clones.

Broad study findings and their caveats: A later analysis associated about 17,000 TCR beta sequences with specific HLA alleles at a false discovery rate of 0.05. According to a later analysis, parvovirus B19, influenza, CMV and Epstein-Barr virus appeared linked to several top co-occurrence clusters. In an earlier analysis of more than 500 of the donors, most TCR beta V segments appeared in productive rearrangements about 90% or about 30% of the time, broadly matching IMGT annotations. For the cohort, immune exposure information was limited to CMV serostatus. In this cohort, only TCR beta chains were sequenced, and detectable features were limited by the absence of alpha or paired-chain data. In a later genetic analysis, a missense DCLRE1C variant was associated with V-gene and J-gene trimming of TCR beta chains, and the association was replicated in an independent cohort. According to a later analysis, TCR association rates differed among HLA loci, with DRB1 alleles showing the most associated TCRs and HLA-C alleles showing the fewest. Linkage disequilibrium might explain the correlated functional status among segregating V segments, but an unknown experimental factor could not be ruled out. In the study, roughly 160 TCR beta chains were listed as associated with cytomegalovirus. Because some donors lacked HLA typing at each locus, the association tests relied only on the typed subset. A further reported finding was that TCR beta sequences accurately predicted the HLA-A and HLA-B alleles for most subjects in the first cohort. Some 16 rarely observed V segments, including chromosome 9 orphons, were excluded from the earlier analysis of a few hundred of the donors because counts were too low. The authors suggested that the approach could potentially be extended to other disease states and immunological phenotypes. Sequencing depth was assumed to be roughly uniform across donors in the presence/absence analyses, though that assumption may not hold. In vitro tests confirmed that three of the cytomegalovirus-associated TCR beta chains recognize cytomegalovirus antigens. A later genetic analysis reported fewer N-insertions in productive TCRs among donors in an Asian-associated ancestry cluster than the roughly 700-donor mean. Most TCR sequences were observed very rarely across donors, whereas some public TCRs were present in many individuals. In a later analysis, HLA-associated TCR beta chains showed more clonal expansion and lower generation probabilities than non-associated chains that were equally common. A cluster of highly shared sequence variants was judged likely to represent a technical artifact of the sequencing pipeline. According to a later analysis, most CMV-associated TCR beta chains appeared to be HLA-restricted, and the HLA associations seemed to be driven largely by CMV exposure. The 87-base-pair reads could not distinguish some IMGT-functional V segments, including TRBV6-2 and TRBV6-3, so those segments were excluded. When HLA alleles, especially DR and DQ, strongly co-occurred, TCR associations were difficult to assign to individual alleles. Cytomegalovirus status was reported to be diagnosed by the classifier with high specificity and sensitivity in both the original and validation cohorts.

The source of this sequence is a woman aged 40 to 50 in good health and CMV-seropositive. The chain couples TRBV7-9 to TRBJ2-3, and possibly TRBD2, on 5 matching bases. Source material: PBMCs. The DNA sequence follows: TGTGCCAGCAGCCACACCGGGGAGCGCACAGATACGCAGTATTTT. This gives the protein CASSHTGERTDTQYF.